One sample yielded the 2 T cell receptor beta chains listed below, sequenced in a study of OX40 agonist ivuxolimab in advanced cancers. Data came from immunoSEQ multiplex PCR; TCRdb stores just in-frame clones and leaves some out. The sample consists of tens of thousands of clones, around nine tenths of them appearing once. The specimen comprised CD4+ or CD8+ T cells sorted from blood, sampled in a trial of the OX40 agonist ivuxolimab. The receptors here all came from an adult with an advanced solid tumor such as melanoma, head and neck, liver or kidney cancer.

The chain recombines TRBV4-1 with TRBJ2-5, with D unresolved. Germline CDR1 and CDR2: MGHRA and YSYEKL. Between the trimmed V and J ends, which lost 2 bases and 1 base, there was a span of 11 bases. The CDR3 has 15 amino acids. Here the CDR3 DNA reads TGCGCCAGCAGCCAATACGGACGGAGCCAAGAGACCCAGTACTTC. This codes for CASSQYGRSQETQYF.

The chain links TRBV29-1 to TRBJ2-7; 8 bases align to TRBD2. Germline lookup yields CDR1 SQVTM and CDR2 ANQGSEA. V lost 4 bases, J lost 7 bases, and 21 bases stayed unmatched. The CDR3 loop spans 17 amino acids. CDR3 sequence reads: CSVVGIAGRAGGKEQYF. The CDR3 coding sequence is TGCAGCGTTGTTGGGATAGCGGGGAGAGCTGGGGGAAAAGAGCAGTACTTC.